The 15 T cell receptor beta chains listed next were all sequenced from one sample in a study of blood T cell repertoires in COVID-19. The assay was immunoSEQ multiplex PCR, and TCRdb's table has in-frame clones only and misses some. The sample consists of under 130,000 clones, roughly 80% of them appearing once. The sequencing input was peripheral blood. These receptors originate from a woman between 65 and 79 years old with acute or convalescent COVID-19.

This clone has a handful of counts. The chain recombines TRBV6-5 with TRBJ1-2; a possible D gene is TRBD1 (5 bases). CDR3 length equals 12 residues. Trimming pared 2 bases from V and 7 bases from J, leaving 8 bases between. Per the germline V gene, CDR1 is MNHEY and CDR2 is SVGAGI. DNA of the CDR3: TGTGCCAGCAGTTACGCCGGGGGTGGCTACACCTTC. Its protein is CASSYAGGGYTF.

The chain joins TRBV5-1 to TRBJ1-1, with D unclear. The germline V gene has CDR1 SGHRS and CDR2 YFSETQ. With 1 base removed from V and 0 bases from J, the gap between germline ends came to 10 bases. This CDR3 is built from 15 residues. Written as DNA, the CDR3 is TGCGCCAGCAGCTTGACACCGAACGTGAACACTGAAGCTTTCTTT. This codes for CASSLTPNVNTEAFF. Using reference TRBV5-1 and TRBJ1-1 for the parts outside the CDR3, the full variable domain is KAGVTQTPRYLIKTRGQQVTLSCSPISGHRSVSWYQQTPGQGLQFLFEYFSETQRNKGNFPGRFSGRQFSNSRSEMNVSTLELGDSALYLCASSLTPNVNTEAFFGQGTRLTVV.

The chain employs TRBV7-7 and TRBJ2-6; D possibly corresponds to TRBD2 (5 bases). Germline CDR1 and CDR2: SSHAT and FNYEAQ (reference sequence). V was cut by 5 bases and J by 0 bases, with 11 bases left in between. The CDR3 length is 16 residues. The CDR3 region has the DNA TGTGCCAGCAGCCCCCTAGGGAGCTCTGGGGCCAACGTCCTGACTTTC. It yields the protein CASSPLGSSGANVLTF.

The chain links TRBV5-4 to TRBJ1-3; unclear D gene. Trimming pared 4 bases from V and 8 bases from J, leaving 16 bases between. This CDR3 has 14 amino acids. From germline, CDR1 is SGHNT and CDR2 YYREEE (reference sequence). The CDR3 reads CASSPAGGSDTIYF. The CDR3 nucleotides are TGTGCCAGCAGCCCGGCAGGAGGTTCGGACACCATATATTTT.

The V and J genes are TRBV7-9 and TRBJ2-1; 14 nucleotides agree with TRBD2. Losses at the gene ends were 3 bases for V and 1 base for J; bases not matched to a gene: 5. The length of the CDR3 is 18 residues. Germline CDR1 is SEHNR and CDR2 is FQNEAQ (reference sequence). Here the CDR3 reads CASSFGTSGGISYNEQFF. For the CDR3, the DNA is TGTGCCAGCAGCTTCGGGACTAGCGGGGGTATATCCTACAATGAGCAGTTCTTC.

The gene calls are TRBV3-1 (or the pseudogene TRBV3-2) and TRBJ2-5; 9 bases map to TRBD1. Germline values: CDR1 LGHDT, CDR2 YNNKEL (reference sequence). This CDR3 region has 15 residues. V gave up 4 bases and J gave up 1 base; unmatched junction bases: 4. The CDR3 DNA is TGTGCCAGCAGCCGGGGGACAGGGCGCCAAGAGACCCAGTACTTC. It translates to CASSRGTGRQETQYF.

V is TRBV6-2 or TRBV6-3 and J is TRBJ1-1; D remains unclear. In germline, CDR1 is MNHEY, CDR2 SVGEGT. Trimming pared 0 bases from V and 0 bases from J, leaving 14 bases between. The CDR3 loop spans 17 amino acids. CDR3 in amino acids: CASSYSVANLLNTEAFF. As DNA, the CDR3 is TGTGCCAGCAGTTACTCAGTAGCAAACCTCCTGAACACTGAAGCTTTCTTT.

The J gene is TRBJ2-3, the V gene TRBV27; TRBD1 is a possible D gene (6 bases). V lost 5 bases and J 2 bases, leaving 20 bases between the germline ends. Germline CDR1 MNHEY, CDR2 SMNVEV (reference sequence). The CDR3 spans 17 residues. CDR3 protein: CASSVIGVRGTTDTQYF. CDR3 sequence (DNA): TGTGCCAGCAGTGTCATTGGGGTCAGGGGCACCACAGATACGCAGTATTTT.

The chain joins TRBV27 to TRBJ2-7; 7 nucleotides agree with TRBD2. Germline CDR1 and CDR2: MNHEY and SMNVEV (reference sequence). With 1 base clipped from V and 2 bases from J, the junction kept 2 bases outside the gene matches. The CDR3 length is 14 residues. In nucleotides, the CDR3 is TGTGCCAGCAGTTTATTTCGGGGGGCCTACGAGCAGTACTTC. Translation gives CASSLFRGAYEQYF.

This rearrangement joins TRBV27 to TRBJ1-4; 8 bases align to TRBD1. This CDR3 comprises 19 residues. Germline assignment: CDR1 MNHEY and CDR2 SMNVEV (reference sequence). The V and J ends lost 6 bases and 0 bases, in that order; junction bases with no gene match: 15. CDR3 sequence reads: CASSPLQGVAGATNEKLFF. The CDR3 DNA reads TGTGCCAGCAGCCCCTTACAGGGGGTTGCTGGAGCAACTAATGAAAAACTGTTTTTT.

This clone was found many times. The DNA of the CDR3 is TGCGCCAGTAACTTCGCGGGGGGGCTAAACACCGGGGAGCTGTTTTTT. Translated, it gives CASNFAGGLNTGELFF. The chain is built from TRBV5-1 and TRBJ2-2; 9 nucleotides match TRBD2. The junction had 10 bases not matched to a gene; V was cut back by 8 bases and J by 2 bases. The CDR3 covers 16 residues. In germline, CDR1 is SGHRS, CDR2 YFSETQ. Together with reference TRBV5-1 and TRBJ2-2, the CDR3 gives the full variable domain: KAGVTQTPRYLIKTRGQQVTLSCSPISGHRSVSWYQQTPGQGLQFLFEYFSETQRNKGNFPGRFSGRQFSNSRSEMNVSTLELGDSALYLCASNFAGGLNTGELFFGEGSRLTVL.

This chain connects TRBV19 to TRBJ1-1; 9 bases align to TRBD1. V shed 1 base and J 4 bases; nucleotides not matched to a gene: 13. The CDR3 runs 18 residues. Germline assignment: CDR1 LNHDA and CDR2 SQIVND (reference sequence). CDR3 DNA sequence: TGTGCCAGTAGTATAGTGTATGGGACAGGGCTTGGGTTCACTGAAGCTTTCTTT. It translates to CASSIVYGTGLGFTEAFF.

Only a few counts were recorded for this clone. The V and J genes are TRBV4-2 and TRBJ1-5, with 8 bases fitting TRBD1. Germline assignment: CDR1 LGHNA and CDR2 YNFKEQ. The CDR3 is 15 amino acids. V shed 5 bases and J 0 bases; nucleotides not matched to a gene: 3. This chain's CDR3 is CASSSQGDSNQPQHF. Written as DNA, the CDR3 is TGTGCCAGCAGCTCACAGGGGGATAGCAATCAGCCCCAGCATTTT.

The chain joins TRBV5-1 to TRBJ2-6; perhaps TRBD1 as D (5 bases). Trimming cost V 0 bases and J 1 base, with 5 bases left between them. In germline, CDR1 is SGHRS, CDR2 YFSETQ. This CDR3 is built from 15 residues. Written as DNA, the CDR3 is TGCGCCAGCAGCTTGGCAGGGTCTGGGGCCAACGTCCTGACTTTC. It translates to CASSLAGSGANVLTF.

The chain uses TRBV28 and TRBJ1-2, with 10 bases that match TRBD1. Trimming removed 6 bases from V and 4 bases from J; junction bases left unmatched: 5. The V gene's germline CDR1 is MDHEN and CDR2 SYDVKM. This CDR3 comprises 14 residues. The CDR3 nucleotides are TGTGCCAGCAGAAAGGGACAGGGGACCTATGGCTACACCTTC. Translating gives CASRKGQGTYGYTF.